The 27 T cell receptor beta chains presented below share a single source sample, sequenced in a study of T cell responses to AZD1222 COVID-19 vaccine. Libraries were prepared by immunoSEQ multiplex PCR; TCRdb keeps only in-frame clonotypes and omits some of them. The repertoire holds about 60,000 clones, with 85% to 90% as singletons. Specimen: peripheral blood, collected on day 0 of AZD1222 vaccination. The receptors originated from an adult in good health.

The rearrangement uses TRBV7-9 and TRBJ1-3; 7 bases align to TRBD1. Trimming took 5 bases from V and 0 from J; bases not matched to a gene: 7. Germline-derived CDR1 and CDR2 are SEHNR and FQNEAQ (reference sequence). The CDR3 is 16 residues long. The CDR3 region has the DNA TGTGCCAGCAGCAACTTGACAGGGAGCTCTGGAAACACCATATATTTT. It translates to CASSNLTGSSGNTIYF.

The chain employs TRBV5-1 and TRBJ2-3, with D tentatively TRBD2 (6 bases). Germline lookup yields CDR1 SGHRS and CDR2 YFSETQ. CDR3 length equals 15 residues. V gave up 1 base and J gave up 2 bases, with 11 bases separating them. CDR3 bases: TGCGCCAGCAGCTTGTGGAGGGACGTCACAGATACGCAGTATTTT. This gives the protein CASSLWRDVTDTQYF.

The genes are TRBV10-3 and TRBJ2-5; D is possibly TRBD1 (5 bases). Trimming left V 4 bases short and J 1 base short, with 7 bases between. Per germline, CDR1 ENHRY and CDR2 SYGVKD. CDR3 length: 13 residues. The CDR3 coding sequence is TGTGCCATCAGTGGCAGGGTCCAAGAGACCCAGTACTTC. This sequence encodes CAISGRVQETQYF.

The V call is TRBV11-2, the J call TRBJ1-4; 10 nucleotides match TRBD1. There are 17 residues in the CDR3. Germline CDR1 is SGHAT and CDR2 is FQNNGV. V shed 3 bases, J shed 3 bases, and the junction held 7 bases outside the gene matches. The CDR3 protein is CASSFRQGANANEKLFF. The CDR3 bases are TGTGCCAGCAGCTTCAGACAGGGGGCGAACGCTAATGAAAAACTGTTTTTT.

The V call is TRBV15, the J call TRBJ1-4; tentative D call: TRBD1 (6 bases). In germline, CDR1 is LNHNV, CDR2 YYDKDF (reference sequence). CDR3 length: 15 amino acids. V was shortened by 7 bases and J by 0 bases, with 12 bases between the two germline ends. This CDR3 reads CATTQGTATNEKLFF. The CDR3 DNA is TGTGCCACCACCCAGGGGACCGCAACTAATGAAAAACTGTTTTTT.

The chain is built from TRBV5-1 and TRBJ2-2, with a possible D match to TRBD2 (5 bases). The V gene lost 4 bases and the J gene lost 4 bases, with 11 bases spanning the gap. The CDR3 consists of 14 residues. CDR1 and CDR2 (germline): SGHRS, YFSETQ. DNA for the CDR3: TGCGCCAGCAGCCCTGAGGGTTTCACCGGGGAGCTGTTTTTT. Translation gives CASSPEGFTGELFF. Looking up the rest from reference TRBV5-1 and TRBJ2-2 gives the full variable domain: KAGVTQTPRYLIKTRGQQVTLSCSPISGHRSVSWYQQTPGQGLQFLFEYFSETQRNKGNFPGRFSGRQFSNSRSEMNVSTLELGDSALYLCASSPEGFTGELFFGEGSRLTVL.

The chain combines TRBV3-1 (or the pseudogene TRBV3-2) with TRBJ2-3; D is ambiguous. The CDR3 runs to 12 residues. Looked up from germline, CDR1 is LGHDT and CDR2 is YNNKEL (reference sequence). Trimming left V 3 bases short and J 2 bases short, with 3 bases between. For the CDR3, the DNA is TGTGCCAGCAGCCACCACACAGATACGCAGTATTTT. Encoded protein: CASSHHTDTQYF.

The rearrangement uses TRBV5-1 and TRBJ1-1; TRBD1 matches 8 bases. After removal of 4 bases from V and 2 bases from J, the junction contained 7 bases not matched to a gene. Germline V CDR1 and CDR2: SGHRS, YFSETQ. This CDR3 is built from 15 residues. The CDR3 region is CASSPDRGYNTEAFF. The CDR3 nucleotides are TGCGCCAGCAGCCCTGACAGGGGTTATAACACTGAAGCTTTCTTT. The full variable domain, rest sourced from reference TRBV5-1 and TRBJ1-1, is KAGVTQTPRYLIKTRGQQVTLSCSPISGHRSVSWYQQTPGQGLQFLFEYFSETQRNKGNFPGRFSGRQFSNSRSEMNVSTLELGDSALYLCASSPDRGYNTEAFFGQGTRLTVV.

The V and J genes are TRBV3-1 (or the pseudogene TRBV3-2) and TRBJ2-3; TRBD1 matches 9 bases. This CDR3 is 15 amino acids long. The V and J ends lost 6 bases and 6 bases, in that order; junction bases with no gene match: 10. Germline V lookup: CDR1 LGHDT, CDR2 YNNKEL (reference sequence). In DNA form, the CDR3 reads TGTGCCAGCAGGCCAACAGGGGGCGGTTTGGATACGCAGTATTTT. Amino acid sequence: CASRPTGGGLDTQYF.

J is TRBJ1-2 and V is TRBV19; possible D gene TRBD1, 6 bases. This CDR3 contains 16 residues. In germline, CDR1 is LNHDA, CDR2 SQIVND (reference sequence). The V end lost 5 bases, the J end lost 4 bases, and 20 bases lay between the germline ends. In DNA, the CDR3 is TGTGCCAGTAGTCTCGGGGGGCAGGGAAACCTCTATGGCTACACCTTC. It codes for CASSLGGQGNLYGYTF.

J is TRBJ2-1 and V is TRBV4-2; no clear D gene. Germline V lookup: CDR1 LGHNA, CDR2 YNFKEQ. The V end lost 0 bases, the J end lost 8 bases, and 14 bases lay between the germline ends. This CDR3 has 15 residues. The CDR3 loop reads CASSQDTRLPHEQFF. The CDR3 DNA follows: TGTGCCAGCAGCCAAGATACGAGGCTGCCCCATGAGCAGTTCTTC.

The chain uses TRBV6-6 and TRBJ2-3; 8 nucleotides match TRBD1. The CDR3 is made up of 14 amino acids. Germline values: CDR1 MNHNY, CDR2 SVGAGI (reference sequence). V shed 8 bases, J shed 2 bases, and the junction held 6 bases outside the gene matches. As DNA, the CDR3 is TGTGCCAGCCTAGACAGGGGTTACACAGATACGCAGTATTTT. Protein: CASLDRGYTDTQYF.

V gene TRBV30 combines with J gene TRBJ2-7; the D is unclear. Trimming pared 0 bases from V and 4 bases from J, leaving 7 bases between. This CDR3 is 12 amino acids long. CDR1 and CDR2 from the germline V gene are GTSNPN and SVGIG (reference sequence). CDR3: CAWSVISYEQYF. CDR3 in DNA: TGTGCCTGGAGTGTTATTTCTTACGAGCAGTACTTC.

This rearrangement joins TRBV5-1 to TRBJ1-1, with D unresolved. Germline CDR1 and CDR2: SGHRS and YFSETQ. V was clipped by 4 bases and J by 1 base, with 8 bases between them. The CDR3 has 13 residues. The CDR3 DNA follows: TGCGCCAGCAGCGGGGTGGGGAACACTGAAGCTTTCTTT. It translates to CASSGVGNTEAFF.

The rearrangement joins TRBV9 to TRBJ1-4, with 9 nucleotides matching TRBD1. After removal of 0 bases from V and 5 bases from J, the junction contained 2 bases not matched to a gene. The CDR3 is 15 residues long. Germline assignment: CDR1 SGDLS and CDR2 YYNGEE. CDR3: CASSVAGTGNEKLFF. The CDR3 region has the DNA TGTGCCAGCAGCGTAGCCGGGACAGGGAATGAAAAACTGTTTTTT.

This chain links TRBV5-1 with TRBJ1-2, with 10 nucleotides matching TRBD1. This CDR3 contains 15 residues. Germline-derived CDR1 and CDR2 are SGHRS and YFSETQ. V trimming: 4 bases; J trimming: 8 bases; junction bases outside the gene matches: 11. Here the CDR3 reads CASSPPGQGLYGYTF. The CDR3 nucleotides are TGCGCCAGCAGCCCCCCGGGACAGGGGTTGTACGGCTACACCTTC.

V usage is TRBV9 and J usage is TRBJ2-7, with 8 nucleotides matching TRBD1. Germline CDR1 and CDR2: SGDLS and YYNGEE. The CDR3 spans 12 residues. V shed 4 bases and J 13 bases; nucleotides not matched to a gene: 10. This CDR3 is CASSSLKGQVYF. CDR3 coding DNA: TGTGCCAGCAGCTCCCTAAAGGGACAGGTATACTTC.

The chain combines TRBV29-1 with TRBJ2-5; tentatively, D is TRBD1 (5 bases). The germline V and J ends were trimmed by 6 bases and 0 bases, with 8 bases remaining between them. The CDR3 extends over 12 amino acids. Germline values: CDR1 SQVTM, CDR2 ANQGSEA. As DNA, the CDR3 is TGCAGCGTAAGACAGTACCAAGAGACCCAGTACTTC. As protein: CSVRQYQETQYF.

The chain couples TRBV30 to TRBJ1-6; maybe TRBD1 (6 bases). This CDR3 contains 17 residues. Trimming pared 5 bases from V and 0 bases from J, leaving 17 bases between. Germline V CDR1 and CDR2: GTSNPN, SVGIG (reference sequence). In DNA, the CDR3 is TGTGCCTGGTCTCAAGGACAGCTGAGCTCCTATAATTCACCCCTCCACTTT. It yields the protein CAWSQGQLSSYNSPLHF.

Only one count was recorded for this clone. The V call is TRBV27, the J call TRBJ2-6, with 9 bases lining up with TRBD1. The CDR3 totals 17 residues. CDR1 and CDR2 (germline): MNHEY, SMNVEV (reference sequence). After removal of 6 bases from V and 2 bases from J, the junction contained 8 bases not matched to a gene. The DNA of the CDR3 is TGTGCCAGCAGACCCAGGACAGGGGTTGCTGGGGCCAACGTCCTGACTTTC. Protein: CASRPRTGVAGANVLTF.

J is TRBJ1-5 and V is TRBV21-1. TRBV21-1 is deemed a pseudogene. The CDR3 is made up of 15 amino acids. The CDR3 protein is CASSKRRNSNQPQHF. CDR3 DNA: TGTGCCAGCAGCAAAAGGCGGAATAGCAATCAGCCCCAGCATTTT.

The chain couples TRBV3-1 (or the pseudogene TRBV3-2) to TRBJ2-2, with TRBD1 identical over 8 bases. CDR1 and CDR2 from the germline V gene are LGHDT and YNNKEL (reference sequence). The CDR3 length is 15 residues. V lost 1 base, J lost 5 bases, and 3 bases stayed unmatched. The CDR3 DNA follows: TGTGCCAGCAGCCAAGGGACAGGGATGACCGGGGAGCTGTTTTTT. Protein product: CASSQGTGMTGELFF.

The chain combines TRBV3-1 (or the pseudogene TRBV3-2) with TRBJ2-1; maybe TRBD1 (6 bases). V lost 2 bases and J lost 7, with 15 bases in between. Germline-derived CDR1 and CDR2 are LGHDT and YNNKEL (reference sequence). The CDR3 is 15 residues long. Here the CDR3 DNA reads TGTGCCAGCAGCCAAAGGCGACAGGTTCTAAATGAGCAGTTCTTC. It is translated as CASSQRRQVLNEQFF.

The rearrangement joins TRBV4-1 to TRBJ2-1; 10 bases agree with TRBD2. Trimming at V came to 0 bases and at J to 10 bases, leaving 9 bases not matched to a gene. The CDR3 totals 16 residues. The V gene's germline CDR1 is MGHRA and CDR2 YSYEKL. The CDR3 sequence is CASSQDSSGGAWEQFF. The CDR3, as DNA: TGCGCCAGCAGCCAAGATTCGAGCGGGGGGGCATGGGAGCAGTTCTTC.

V gene TRBV9 combines with J gene TRBJ2-7; D might be TRBD2 (6 bases). This CDR3 is built from 16 residues. Germline CDR1 is SGDLS and CDR2 is YYNGEE. The ends were cut back, 0 bases at V and 2 bases at J, with 15 bases in the middle. This CDR3 reads CASSVASGGAAYEQYF. For the CDR3, the DNA is TGTGCCAGCAGCGTAGCCTCAGGAGGGGCTGCCTACGAGCAGTACTTC.

The chain carries TRBV11-1 and TRBJ2-7; weak D call: TRBD2 (5 bases). The CDR3 is 14 amino acids. CDR1 SGHAT and CDR2 FQDESV come from the germline V gene (reference sequence). V lost 5 bases to trimming and J lost 1 base, with 12 bases between them. The CDR3 coding sequence is TGTGCCAGCAGCAGAGGGTCCAGTTCCTACGAGCAGTACTTC. Residues: CASSRGSSSYEQYF.

The chain uses TRBV6-4 and TRBJ2-3; TRBD2 matches 8 bases. This CDR3 is built from 14 residues. Germline loops: CDR1 MRHNA, CDR2 SNTAGT. The J segment lost 1 base and the V segment lost 4 bases, leaving 1 base of the junction unmatched. This CDR3 reads CASSVSGGTDTQYF. For the CDR3, the DNA is TGTGCCAGCAGTGTTAGCGGGGGCACAGATACGCAGTATTTT.